These T cell receptor beta chains were read from a single sample in a study of post-analysis software for immune sequencing data. One entry per CDR3 protein, called by TCRdb with MiXCR from the PCR reads. The sample records about 400,000 distinct CDR3 sequences, about a third being singletons. Source material: blood. The receptor set was obtained from a girl aged 5-17 years with multiple sclerosis. Each CDR3 is given with its conserved first and last residue. Each record gives: V gene, clone size, D gene, J gene, CDR3 length, CDR3 DNA, CDR3 protein. The D gene is left open where the match is weak. Not every row has a clone size; where given, it reads once, few, many or a size class.

>TRBV6-2/TRBV6-3|-|-|TRBJ1-2|14
TGTGCCAGCAGTTACCAGGGATCTTTTGAGGGCTACACCTTC
CASSYQGSFEGYTF
>TRBV6-1|few|TRBD1|TRBJ2-7|18
TGTGCCAGCAGTGAAGTTGCCGGGACAGCCATTATTGTTTACGAGCAGTACTTC
CASSEVAGTAIIVYEQYF
>TRBV6-6|-|-|TRBJ2-3|14
TGTGCCAGCAGCGCGGCGGCCGTCACAGATACGCAGTATTTT
CASSAAAVTDTQYF
>TRBV5-5|few|TRBD2|TRBJ2-3|16
TGTGCCAGCAGCTTGGCAGGGCGGGGGGGCACAGATACGCAGTATTTT
CASSLAGRGGTDTQYF
>TRBV12-3/TRBV12-4|few|-|TRBJ2-7|14
TGTGCCAGCAGTTTTGGAGGGACGACCTACGAGCAGTACTTC
CASSFGGTTYEQYF
>TRBV20-1|few|TRBD2|TRBJ2-7|17
TGCAGTGCTAGAGAGGGCGGACTAGCGGGGAACTCCTACGAGCAGTACTTC
CSAREGGLAGNSYEQYF
>TRBV10-2|once|TRBD1|TRBJ1-1|14
TGCGCCAGCGGTGAGACAGGGGGGGACACTGAAGCTTTCTTT
CASGETGGDTEAFF
>TRBV7-9|-|-|TRBJ2-4|14
TGTGCCAGCAGCACCGTCGCGGACAAAAACATTCAGTACTTC
CASSTVADKNIQYF
>TRBV3-1|-|-|TRBJ2-1|18
TGTGCCAGCAGCCAAGTTGGGAACGGGGGATTCTCCTACAATGAGCAGTTCTTC
CASSQVGNGGFSYNEQFF
>TRBV5-1|few|TRBD1|TRBJ2-7|15
TGCGCCAGCAGCTGGGGGACAGGGAAGTCCTACGAGCAGTACTTC
CASSWGTGKSYEQYF
>TRBV5-6|-|-|TRBJ2-1|16
TGTGCCAGCAGCGAAGGGGACTTTTACAACTACAATGAGCAGTTCTTC
CASSEGDFYNYNEQFF
>TRBV24-1|-|TRBD2|TRBJ2-1|15
TGTGCCACCGGAATCGGGGGGGGCCCCTACAATGAGCAGTTCTTC
CATGIGGGPYNEQFF
>TRBV6-4|-|TRBD1|TRBJ1-2|14
TGTGCCAGCAGTGACGGGACAGGGATTTATGGCTACACCTTC
CASSDGTGIYGYTF
>TRBV29-1|few|-|TRBJ2-5|15
TGCAGCGTTGAAGGATCTCTCAGGGACCAAGAGACCCAGTACTTC
CSVEGSLRDQETQYF
>TRBV4-1|-|TRBD1|TRBJ1-4|14
TGCGCCAGCAGCTTGACAGGGGGTGGCGAAAAACTGTTTTTT
CASSLTGGGEKLFF
>TRBV7-2|few|-|TRBJ1-2|13
TGTGCCAGCCTGGGCCGGGGGTCGGATGGCTACACCTTC
CASLGRGSDGYTF
>TRBV10-3|few|-|TRBJ2-1|16
TGTGCCATCAGTCAACAGGGGGGGAGCTCCTACAATGAGCAGTTCTTC
CAISQQGGSSYNEQFF
>TRBV24-1|few|TRBD1|TRBJ1-6|15
TGTGCCACCAGTGTTTCCGACAGGGTAGATTCACCCCTCCACTTT
CATSVSDRVDSPLHF
>TRBV4-3|-|-|TRBJ2-7|16
TGCGCCAGCAGCCAAGATCGAGGAGGATCCACCTACGAGCAGTACTTC
CASSQDRGGSTYEQYF
>TRBV6-5|-|-|TRBJ1-5|14
TGTGCCAGCGGTTACTCGGGCAGGGGACAGCCCCAGCATTTT
CASGYSGRGQPQHF
>TRBV5-6|-|-|TRBJ2-2|16
TGTGCCAGCAGCTTATTCCCGGGTGGGAACACCGGGGAGCTGTTTTTT
CASSLFPGGNTGELFF
>TRBV20-1|-|-|TRBJ2-7|14
TGCAGTGCTAGCCCCGGAGGGCGTGGCTACGAGCAGTACTTC
CSASPGGRGYEQYF
>TRBV29-1|-|-|TRBJ2-7|13
TGCAGCGTTGAAGGGGGGGCAGGAAACGAGCAGTACTTC
CSVEGGAGNEQYF
>TRBV12-3/TRBV12-4|-|-|TRBJ2-3|13
TGTGCCAGCAGGGCTACAACAGGAGATACGCAGTATTTT
CASRATTGDTQYF
>TRBV11-2|-|-|TRBJ2-7|14
TGTGCCAGCAGCTTAGCACAGGCTAACTACGAGCAGTACTTC
CASSLAQANYEQYF
>TRBV7-2|few|TRBD1|TRBJ1-2|16
TGTGCCAGCAGCTCACCCAGACTACAGGGGGCGCATGGCTACACCTTC
CASSSPRLQGAHGYTF
>TRBV7-9|-|-|TRBJ2-7|15
TGTGCCAGCAGCTTAATAGGGGCCAGGGCCTACGAGCAGTACTTC
CASSLIGARAYEQYF
>TRBV27|-|-|TRBJ1-1|16
TGTGCCAGCAGCCTAAGTCCAGGCGTGCCGAACACTGAAGCTTTCTTT
CASSLSPGVPNTEAFF
>TRBV7-2|-|TRBD2|TRBJ2-3|17
TGTGCCAGCAGCTTAGGGGCTAGCGGGGGAGGGACAGATACGCAGTATTTT
CASSLGASGGGTDTQYF
>TRBV12-3/TRBV12-4|few|-|TRBJ2-1|14
TGTGCCAGCAGACCGCGGCCTTCAGGCAATGAGCAGTTCTTC
CASRPRPSGNEQFF
>TRBV15|few|-|TRBJ2-7|15
TGTGCCACCGGCAGAGGGGACTGGGCCTCCTACGAGCAGTACTTC
CATGRGDWASYEQYF
>TRBV4-3|few|-|TRBJ2-3|18
TGCGCCAGCAGCCAAGATCGCTCGGGGCTCTCGGCCGCAGATACGCAGTATTTT
CASSQDRSGLSAADTQYF
>TRBV24-1|-|TRBD1|TRBJ1-2|14
TGTGCCACCAGTGGTCAGGGGGCTAACTATGGCTACACCTTC
CATSGQGANYGYTF
>TRBV27|few|TRBD1|TRBJ2-1|14
TGTGCCAGCGGGCGGACAGGGACAAACAATGAGCAGTTCTTC
CASGRTGTNNEQFF
>TRBV5-1|-|-|TRBJ2-2|15
TGCGCCAGCAGCTGGGACAAAAAGAACACCGGGGAGCTGTTTTTT
CASSWDKKNTGELFF
>TRBV24-1|-|TRBD1|TRBJ1-2|14
TGTGCCACCAGTGATTCCCGGGACAGGGCAGGCTACACCTTC
CATSDSRDRAGYTF
>TRBV12-3/TRBV12-4|once|-|TRBJ1-1|16
TGTGCCAGCAGTTTAGCGCCGGGGGGGAAGGGTACTGAAGCTTTCTTT
CASSLAPGGKGTEAFF
>TRBV27|-|-|TRBJ2-1|15
TGTGCCAGCAGTTTAGCCAAAAGCTCCTACAATGAGCAGTTCTTC
CASSLAKSSYNEQFF
>TRBV28|-|-|TRBJ1-2|14
TGTGCCAGCATCGGAGGGTCCATCAACTATGGCTACACCTTC
CASIGGSINYGYTF
>TRBV7-9|-|-|TRBJ2-1|13
TGTGCCAGCAGCTTAACGACTGACAATGAGCAGTTCTTC
CASSLTTDNEQFF
>TRBV30|-|-|TRBJ2-7|14
TGTGCCTGGAGTCCCGGGGTGGGAAACTACGAGCAGTACTTC
CAWSPGVGNYEQYF
>TRBV6-6|-|-|TRBJ2-5|14
TGTGCCAGCAGTAACCCGTCCCCCGGGGAGACCCAGTACTTC
CASSNPSPGETQYF
>TRBV5-1|-|-|TRBJ2-1|15
TGCGCCAGCAGCCCATCCATCCGGGCGGCTGGCGAGCAGTTCTTC
CASSPSIRAAGEQFF
>TRBV4-3|many|TRBD2|TRBJ2-1|13
TGCGCCAGCAGCCGAGGACTAGCCAGAGAGCAGTTCTTC
CASSRGLAREQFF
>TRBV15|-|-|TRBJ2-5|13
TGTGCCACCAGCAGAGAGTTGAACGGGACCCAGTACTTC
CATSRELNGTQYF
>TRBV5-1|-|-|TRBJ2-6|14
TGCGCTGATCGAGAGGGGCCTGGGGCCAACGTCCTGACTTTC
CADREGPGANVLTF
>TRBV5-4|-|TRBD1|TRBJ2-7|15
TGTGCCAGCAGCTCCTACCGACAGGGAACCTACGAGCAGTACTTC
CASSSYRQGTYEQYF
>TRBV4-1|few|-|TRBJ1-1|15
TGCGCCAGCAGCCAAGAGGGGGGGCTGAACACTGAAGCTTTCTTT
CASSQEGGLNTEAFF
>TRBV6-1|-|-|TRBJ2-7|13
TGTGCCAGCAGGGAAGACCAGGGTAGCGAGCAGTACTTC
CASREDQGSEQYF
>TRBV27|-|-|TRBJ2-5|12
TGTGCCAGCGGCTCGGGGGTAAGGGCCCAGTACTTC
CASGSGVRAQYF
>TRBV6-5|-|-|TRBJ2-4|14
TGTGCCTGCCGCCCTGGGGACCACCTACGAGGGCAGTACTTC
CACRPGDHLRGQYF
>TRBV5-4|once|-|TRBJ2-3|15
TGTGCCAGCAGCTTGGCCTCGACTGTCACAGATACGCAGTATTTT
CASSLASTVTDTQYF
>TRBV12-3/TRBV12-4|many|-|TRBJ1-2|12
TGTGCCAGCAGTTTAGGCATCTATGGCTACACCTTC
CASSLGIYGYTF
>TRBV7-9|-|-|TRBJ2-3|14
TGTGCCAGCAGGCACCGGGACTCTCAGGATACGCAGTATTTT
CASRHRDSQDTQYF
>TRBV24-1|few|TRBD2|TRBJ2-1|17
TGTGCCATAAACCCCCTCTACGGACTAGGCAAGAACAATGAGCAGTTCTTC
CAINPLYGLGKNNEQFF
>TRBV7-9|-|-|TRBJ2-5|14
TGTGCCAGCAGCTCTACAGGTCAAATAGAGACCCAGTACTTC
CASSSTGQIETQYF
>TRBV5-1|-|-|TRBJ2-7|13
TGCGCCAGCAGCTCGGACACGTACTACGAGCAGTACTTC
CASSSDTYYEQYF
>TRBV7-2|-|-|TRBJ2-7|15
TGTGCCAGCAGCTTTTTCGGAGGGGCCTACTACGAGCAGTACTTC
CASSFFGGAYYEQYF
>TRBV7-9|few|-|TRBJ2-1|18
TGTGCCAGCAGCTTAGCGTCGAGAGGTACAGGGATCTACAATGAGCAGTTCTTC
CASSLASRGTGIYNEQFF